The 3 T cell receptor beta chains below come from one sample, sequenced in a study of T-cell memory formation after mild COVID-19. TCRdb ran MiXCR on the 5' RACE reads and lists one entry per CDR3 protein. Here the sample spans around 390,000 distinct CDR3 sequences, about 17% being singletons. The sequenced material came from PBMCs or a T cell subset sorted from them (not recorded which). These TCRs come from a man between 18 and 29 years old who had mild COVID-19 (a few samples of this study predate the infection). Cell type and time point are not known.

This rearrangement joins TRBV2 to TRBJ1-6, with D perhaps TRBD1 (5 bases). V was pared by 6 bases and J by 9 bases, with 15 bases between. Germline V lookup: CDR1 SNHLY, CDR2 FYNNEI. This CDR3 contains 14 residues. CDR3 loop: CASRRHEGSSPLHF. The CDR3, as DNA: TGTGCCAGCAGACGACATGAGGGGAGTTCACCCCTCCACTTT.

In DNA form, the CDR3 reads TGTGCCAGCAGCCCGATCCTGGACAGGGGGCAGTTCTTC. This sequence encodes CASSPILDRGQFF. V usage is TRBV5-5 and J usage is TRBJ2-1; TRBD1 aligns across 9 bases. The CDR3 is made up of 13 amino acids. Trimming removed 4 bases from V and 12 bases from J; junction bases left unmatched: 8. CDR1 is SGHKS, CDR2 YYEKEE, per germline (reference sequence).

The V gene is TRBV14, the J gene TRBJ2-7; no definite D call. The CDR3 extends over 12 amino acids. CDR1 and CDR2 from the germline V gene are SGHDN and FVKESK. Trimming removed 1 base at V and 5 bases at J, with 6 bases between. The chain's CDR3 is CASSQGVNEQYV. CDR3 nucleotides: TGTGCCAGCAGCCAAGGGGTCAACGAGCAGTACGTC.